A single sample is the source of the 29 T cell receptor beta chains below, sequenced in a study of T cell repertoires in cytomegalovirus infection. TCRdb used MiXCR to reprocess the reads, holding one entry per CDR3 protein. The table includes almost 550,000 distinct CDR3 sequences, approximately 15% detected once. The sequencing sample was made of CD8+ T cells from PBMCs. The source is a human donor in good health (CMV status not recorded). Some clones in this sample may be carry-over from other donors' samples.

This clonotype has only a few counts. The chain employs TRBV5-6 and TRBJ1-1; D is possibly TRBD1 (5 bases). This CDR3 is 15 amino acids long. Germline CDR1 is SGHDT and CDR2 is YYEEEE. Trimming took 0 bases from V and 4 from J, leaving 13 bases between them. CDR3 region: CASSLGAAGGTEAFF. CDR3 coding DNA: TGTGCCAGCAGCTTGGGGGCGGCGGGGGGCACTGAAGCTTTCTTT.

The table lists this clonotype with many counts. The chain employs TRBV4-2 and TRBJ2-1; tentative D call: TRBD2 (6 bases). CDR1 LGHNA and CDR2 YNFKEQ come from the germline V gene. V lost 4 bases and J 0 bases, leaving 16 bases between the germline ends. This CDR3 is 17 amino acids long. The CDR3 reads CASSPEGVLSSYNEQFF. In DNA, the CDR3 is TGTGCCAGCAGCCCGGAGGGAGTACTGAGCTCCTACAATGAGCAGTTCTTC.

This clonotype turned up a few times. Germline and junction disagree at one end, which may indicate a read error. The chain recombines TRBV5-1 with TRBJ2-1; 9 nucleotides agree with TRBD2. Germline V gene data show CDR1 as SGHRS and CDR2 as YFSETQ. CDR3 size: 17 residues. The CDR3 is CASRVISGSFTYNEQFF. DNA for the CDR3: TGCGCGAGCAGGGTTATTAGCGGGAGTTTCACCTACAATGAGCAGTTCTTC.

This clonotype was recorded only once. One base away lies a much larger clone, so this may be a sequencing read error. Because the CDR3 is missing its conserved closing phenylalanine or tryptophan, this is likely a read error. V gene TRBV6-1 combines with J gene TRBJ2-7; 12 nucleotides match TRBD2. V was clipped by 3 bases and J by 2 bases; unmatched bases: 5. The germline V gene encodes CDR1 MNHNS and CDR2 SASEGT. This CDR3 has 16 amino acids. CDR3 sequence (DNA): TGTGCCAGCAGTGATCTAGCGGGAGGGGCTCCCTACGAGCAGTACTTA. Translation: CASSDLAGGAPYEQYL.

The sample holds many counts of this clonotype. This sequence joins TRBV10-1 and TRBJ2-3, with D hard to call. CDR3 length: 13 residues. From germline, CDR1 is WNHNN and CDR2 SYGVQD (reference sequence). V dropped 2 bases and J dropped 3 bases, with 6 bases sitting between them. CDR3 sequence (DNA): TGCGCCAGCAGTGAGGTGGAAACAGATACGCAGTATTTT. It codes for CASSEVETDTQYF.

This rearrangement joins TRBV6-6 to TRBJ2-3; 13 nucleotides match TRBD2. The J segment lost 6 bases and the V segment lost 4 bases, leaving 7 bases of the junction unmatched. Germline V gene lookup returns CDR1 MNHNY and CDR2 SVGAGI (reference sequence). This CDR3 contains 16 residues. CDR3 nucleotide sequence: TGTGCCAGCAGTTCACTAGCGGGGGGGCCAAGCGATACGCAGTATTTT. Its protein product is CASSSLAGGPSDTQYF.

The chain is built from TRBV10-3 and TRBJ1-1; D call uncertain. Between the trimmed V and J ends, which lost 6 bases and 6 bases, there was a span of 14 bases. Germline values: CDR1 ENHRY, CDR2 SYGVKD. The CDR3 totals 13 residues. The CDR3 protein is CAIREEKGAEAFF. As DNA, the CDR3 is TGTGCCATCAGAGAAGAGAAGGGCGCTGAAGCTTTCTTT.

The CDR3 sequence: CSASTYREDPHEQYF. The CDR3 DNA follows: TGCAGTGCTAGCACTTACAGGGAAGACCCCCACGAGCAGTACTTC. The chain employs TRBV20-1 and TRBJ2-7; TRBD1 might be the D (6 bases). CDR3 size: 15 residues. Germline values: CDR1 DFQATT, CDR2 SNEGSKA (reference sequence). The V gene lost 3 bases and the J gene lost 5 bases, with 20 bases spanning the gap.

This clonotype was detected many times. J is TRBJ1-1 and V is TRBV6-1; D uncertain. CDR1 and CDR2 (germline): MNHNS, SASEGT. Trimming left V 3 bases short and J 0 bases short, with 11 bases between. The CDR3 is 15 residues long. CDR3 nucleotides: TGTGCCAGCAGTGACCCCCCTAGTCTGAACACTGAAGCTTTCTTT. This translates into CASSDPPSLNTEAFF.

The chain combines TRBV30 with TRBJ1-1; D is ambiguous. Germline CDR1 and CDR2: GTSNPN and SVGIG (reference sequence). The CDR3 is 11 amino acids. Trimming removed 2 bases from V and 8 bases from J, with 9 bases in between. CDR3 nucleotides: TGTGCCTGGAGTATGGGTCCCGAAGCTTTCTTT. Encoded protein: CAWSMGPEAFF.

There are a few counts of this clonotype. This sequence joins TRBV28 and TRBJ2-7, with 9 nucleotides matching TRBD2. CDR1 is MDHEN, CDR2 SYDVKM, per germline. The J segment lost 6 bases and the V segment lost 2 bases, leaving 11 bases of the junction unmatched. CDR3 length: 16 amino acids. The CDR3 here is CASSLVALAGRSEQYF. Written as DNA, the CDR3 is TGTGCCAGCAGTTTAGTTGCACTAGCGGGTCGAAGCGAGCAGTACTTC.

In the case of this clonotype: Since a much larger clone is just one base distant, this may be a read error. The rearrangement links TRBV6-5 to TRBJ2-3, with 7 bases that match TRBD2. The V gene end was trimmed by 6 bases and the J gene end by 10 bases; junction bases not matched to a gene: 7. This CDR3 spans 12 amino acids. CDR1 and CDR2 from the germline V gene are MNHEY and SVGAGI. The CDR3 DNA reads TGTGCCAGCAGCCTCGGGGAGGGTGCGCAGTATTTT. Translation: CASSLGEGAQYF.

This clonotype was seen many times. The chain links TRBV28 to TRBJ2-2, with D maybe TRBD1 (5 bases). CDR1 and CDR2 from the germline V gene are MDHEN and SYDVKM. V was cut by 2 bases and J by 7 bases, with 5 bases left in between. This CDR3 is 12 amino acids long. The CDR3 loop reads CASSLQGGELFF. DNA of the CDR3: TGTGCCAGCAGTTTACAGGGCGGGGAGCTGTTTTTT.

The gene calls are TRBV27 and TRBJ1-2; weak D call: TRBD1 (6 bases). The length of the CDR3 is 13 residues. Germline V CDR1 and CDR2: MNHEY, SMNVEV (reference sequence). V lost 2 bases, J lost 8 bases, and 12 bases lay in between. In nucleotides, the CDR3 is TGTGCCAGCAGTTTAAGGGGGGGCGGGGGCTACACCTTC. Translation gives CASSLRGGGGYTF.

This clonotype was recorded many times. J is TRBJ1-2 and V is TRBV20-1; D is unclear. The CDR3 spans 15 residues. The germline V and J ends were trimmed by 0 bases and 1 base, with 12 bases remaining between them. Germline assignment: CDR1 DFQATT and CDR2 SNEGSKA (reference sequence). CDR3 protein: CSARDRPHSNYGYTF. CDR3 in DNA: TGCAGTGCTAGAGACCGCCCCCACAGTAACTATGGCTACACCTTC.

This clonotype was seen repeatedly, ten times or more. Here the CDR3 reads CAISERTGGSRSTEAFF. The CDR3 DNA follows: TGTGCCATCAGTGAGCGGACAGGGGGTAGTCGGAGCACTGAAGCTTTCTTT. The V and J genes are TRBV10-3 and TRBJ1-1; 10 nucleotides align to TRBD1. The V and J ends lost 2 bases and 4 bases, in that order; junction bases with no gene match: 10. The CDR3 has 17 residues. The germline gives CDR1 ENHRY, CDR2 SYGVKD.

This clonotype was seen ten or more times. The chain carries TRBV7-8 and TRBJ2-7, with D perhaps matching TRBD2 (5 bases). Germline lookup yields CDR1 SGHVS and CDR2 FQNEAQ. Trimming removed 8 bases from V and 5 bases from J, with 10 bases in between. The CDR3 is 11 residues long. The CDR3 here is CASRLGNEQYF. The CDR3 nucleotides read TGTGCCAGCCGTCTCGGGAACGAGCAGTACTTC.

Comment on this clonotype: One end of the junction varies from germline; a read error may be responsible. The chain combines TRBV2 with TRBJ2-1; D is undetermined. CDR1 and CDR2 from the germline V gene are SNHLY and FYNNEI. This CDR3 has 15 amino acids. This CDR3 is CASSVKKFSYDEQFF. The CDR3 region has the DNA TGTGCCAGCAGTGTAAAAAAATTCTCCTACGATGAGCAGTTCTTC. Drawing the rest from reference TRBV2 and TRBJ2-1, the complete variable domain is EPEVTQTPSHQVTQMGQEVILRCVPISNHLYFYWYRQILGQKVEFLVSFYNNEISEKSEIFDDQFSVERPDGSNFTLKIRSTKLEDSAMYFCASSVKKFSYDEQFFGPGTRLTVL.

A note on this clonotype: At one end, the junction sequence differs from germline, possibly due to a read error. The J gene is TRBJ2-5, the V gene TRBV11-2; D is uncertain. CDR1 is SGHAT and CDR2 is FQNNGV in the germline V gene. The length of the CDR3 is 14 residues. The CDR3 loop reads CASSFLPSQETPYF. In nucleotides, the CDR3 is TGTGCAAGCAGCTTCCTGCCTTCACAAGAGACCCCGTACTTC.

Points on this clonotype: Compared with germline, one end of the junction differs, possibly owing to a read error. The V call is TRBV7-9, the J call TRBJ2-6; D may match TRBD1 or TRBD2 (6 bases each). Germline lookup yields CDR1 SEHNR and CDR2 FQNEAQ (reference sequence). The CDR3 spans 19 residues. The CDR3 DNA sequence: TGTGCCAGCAGCTTGGTTGTAGTACAGGGAGGTGCTGGGTCCAACGTCCTGACTTTC. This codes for CASSLVVVQGGAGSNVLTF.

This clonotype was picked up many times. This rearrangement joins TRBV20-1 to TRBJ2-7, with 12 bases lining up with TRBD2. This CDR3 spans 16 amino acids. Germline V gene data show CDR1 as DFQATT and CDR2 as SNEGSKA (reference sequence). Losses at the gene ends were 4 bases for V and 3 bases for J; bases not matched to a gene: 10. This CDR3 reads CSAKESPGLAGYEQYF. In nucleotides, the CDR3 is TGCAGTGCTAAAGAATCTCCGGGACTAGCGGGCTACGAGCAGTACTTC.

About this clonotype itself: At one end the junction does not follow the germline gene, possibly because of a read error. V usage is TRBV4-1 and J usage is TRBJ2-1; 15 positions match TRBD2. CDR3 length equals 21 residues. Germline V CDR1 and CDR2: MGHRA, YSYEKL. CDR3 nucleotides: TGTGCCAGCAGCCAAGACGGATCAGGACTAGCGGGAGGGGGCACCTACAATGAGCAGTTCTTC. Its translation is CASSQDGSGLAGGGTYNEQFF.

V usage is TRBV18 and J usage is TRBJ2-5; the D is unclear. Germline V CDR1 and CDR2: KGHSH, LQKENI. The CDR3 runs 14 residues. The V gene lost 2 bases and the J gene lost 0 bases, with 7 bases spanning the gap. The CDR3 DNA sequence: TGTGCCAGCTCACCAAAGGCATACCAAGAGACCCAGTACTTC. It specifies CASSPKAYQETQYF.

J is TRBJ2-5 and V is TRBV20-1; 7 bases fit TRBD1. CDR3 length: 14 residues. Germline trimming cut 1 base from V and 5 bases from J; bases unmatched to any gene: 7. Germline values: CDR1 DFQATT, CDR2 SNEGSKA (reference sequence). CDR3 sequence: CSARVFRGPETQYF. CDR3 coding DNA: TGCAGTGCTAGAGTTTTTAGGGGGCCCGAGACCCAGTACTTC.

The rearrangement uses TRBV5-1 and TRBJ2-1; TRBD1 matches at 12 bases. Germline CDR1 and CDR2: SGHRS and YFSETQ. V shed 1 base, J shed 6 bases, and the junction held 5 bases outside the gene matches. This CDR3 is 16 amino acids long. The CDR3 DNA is TGCGCCAGCAGCTTGTCAGGGACAGGGGGCATCAATGAGCAGTTCTTC. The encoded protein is CASSLSGTGGINEQFF. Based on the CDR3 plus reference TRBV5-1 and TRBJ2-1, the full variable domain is KAGVTQTPRYLIKTRGQQVTLSCSPISGHRSVSWYQQTPGQGLQFLFEYFSETQRNKGNFPGRFSGRQFSNSRSEMNVSTLELGDSALYLCASSLSGTGGINEQFFGPGTRLTVL.

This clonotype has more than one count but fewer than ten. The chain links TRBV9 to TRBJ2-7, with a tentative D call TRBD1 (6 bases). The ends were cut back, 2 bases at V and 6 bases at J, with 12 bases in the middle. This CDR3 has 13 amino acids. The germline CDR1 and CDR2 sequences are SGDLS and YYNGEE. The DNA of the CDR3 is TGTGCCAGCAGCGTTGGCAGGGGTGGCGAGCAGTACTTC. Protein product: CASSVGRGGEQYF. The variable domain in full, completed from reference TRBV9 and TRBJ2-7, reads DSGVTQTPKHLITATGQRVTLRCSPRSGDLSVYWYQQSLDQGLQFLIQYYNGEERAKGNILERFSAQQFPDLHSELNLSSLELGDSALYFCASSVGRGGEQYFGPGTRLTVT.

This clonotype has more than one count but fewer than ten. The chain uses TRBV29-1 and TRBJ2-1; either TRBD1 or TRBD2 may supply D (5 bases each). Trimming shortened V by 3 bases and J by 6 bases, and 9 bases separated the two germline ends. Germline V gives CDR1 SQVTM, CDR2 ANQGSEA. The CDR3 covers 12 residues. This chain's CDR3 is CSVELGTNEQFF. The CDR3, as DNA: TGCAGCGTTGAGCTCGGGACCAATGAGCAGTTCTTC.

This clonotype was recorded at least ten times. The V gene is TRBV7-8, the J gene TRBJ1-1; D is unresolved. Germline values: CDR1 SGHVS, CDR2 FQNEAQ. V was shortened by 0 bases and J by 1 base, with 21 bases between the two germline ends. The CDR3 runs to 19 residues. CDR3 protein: CASSLALRIQPLPNTEAFF. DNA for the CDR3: TGTGCCAGCAGCTTAGCGTTACGAATCCAACCCCTCCCGAACACTGAAGCTTTCTTT.

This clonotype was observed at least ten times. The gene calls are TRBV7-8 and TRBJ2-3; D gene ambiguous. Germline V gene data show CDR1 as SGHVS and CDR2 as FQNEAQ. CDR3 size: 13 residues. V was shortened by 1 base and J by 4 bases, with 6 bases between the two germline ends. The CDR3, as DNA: TGTGCCAGCAGCTTAGTAGGTTCAGATACGCAGTATTTT. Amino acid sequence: CASSLVGSDTQYF.